These 28 T cell receptor beta chains were all obtained from the same sample, sequenced in a study of blood T cell repertoires in COVID-19. Assay used: immunoSEQ multiplex PCR; TCRdb lists only in-frame clones, some missing. The table shows around 170,000 clones, with about 85% occurring only once. Material for sequencing was peripheral blood. All receptors come from a man aged 55 to 70 with acute or convalescent COVID-19.

The chain employs TRBV6-2 or TRBV6-3 and TRBJ2-7; the match to TRBD2 covers 10 bases. Germline-derived CDR1 and CDR2 are MNHEY and SVGEGT. The CDR3 length is 17 residues. Trimming cost V 4 bases and J 5 bases; bases outside gene matches: 14. Written as DNA, the CDR3 is TGTGCCAGCAGTTGGTCTAGCGGGAGCCCCAACTTGGACGAGCAGTACTTC. This sequence encodes CASSWSSGSPNLDEQYF.

As DNA, the CDR3 is TGTGCCAGCAGTTTAGGGGCGCCGAACACTGAAGCTTTCTTT. Protein sequence: CASSLGAPNTEAFF. The V call is TRBV27, the J call TRBJ1-1; maybe TRBD1 (5 bases). Germline loops: CDR1 MNHEY, CDR2 SMNVEV (reference sequence). CDR3 length equals 14 residues. V lost 2 bases and J 1 base, leaving 8 bases between the germline ends.

J is TRBJ1-5 and V is TRBV19; 8 bases are shared with TRBD1. From germline, CDR1 is LNHDA and CDR2 SQIVND (reference sequence). V shed 6 bases and J 4 bases; nucleotides not matched to a gene: 5. This CDR3 has 14 residues. CDR3 protein: CASSTGGTNQPQHF. CDR3 DNA: TGTGCCAGTAGCACAGGGGGGACGAATCAGCCCCAGCATTTT.

V gene TRBV6-5 combines with J gene TRBJ2-1; D might be TRBD1 (5 bases). The CDR3 has 13 residues. Looked up from germline, CDR1 is MNHEY and CDR2 is SVGAGI. V lost 6 bases and J 8 bases, leaving 14 bases between the germline ends. The CDR3 region has the DNA TGTGCCAGCAGGATTGACAGTCCCGATGAGCAGTTCTTC. Residues: CASRIDSPDEQFF.

This clone was seen only once. This chain uses TRBV10-3 with TRBJ2-3, with D tentatively TRBD2 (6 bases). V was shortened by 0 bases and J by 6 bases, with 16 bases between the two germline ends. Germline V CDR1 and CDR2: ENHRY, SYGVKD. The CDR3 covers 16 residues. CDR3 sequence (DNA): TGTGCCATCAGTGAGTCGTCGGGGCAGGGACTGGATACGCAGTATTTT. Translation gives CAISESSGQGLDTQYF.

The CDR3 DNA follows: TGTGCCTGGAGTCCAGGGGCGCGGGGCACAGATACGCAGTATTTT. This translates into CAWSPGARGTDTQYF. V and J are TRBV30 and TRBJ2-3, with D tentatively TRBD1 (6 bases). The germline V and J ends were trimmed by 2 bases and 1 base, with 13 bases remaining between them. The CDR3 extends over 15 amino acids. CDR1 is GTSNPN, CDR2 SVGIG, per germline (reference sequence).

The chain uses TRBV7-9 and TRBJ2-7, with TRBD1 matching 7 bases. Germline lookup yields CDR1 SEHNR and CDR2 FQNEAQ (reference sequence). Unmatched junction bases numbered 4, after V lost 3 bases and J lost 2 bases. The CDR3 consists of 14 residues. The CDR3 reads CASSFTGTAYEQYF. The CDR3 DNA reads TGTGCCAGCAGCTTTACCGGGACAGCCTACGAGCAGTACTTC.

The chain carries TRBV5-1 and TRBJ2-1; TRBD2 matches at 7 bases. The CDR3 consists of 15 residues. Germline assignment: CDR1 SGHRS and CDR2 YFSETQ. V lost 5 bases and J lost 4; bases outside the gene matches: 9. CDR3 sequence reads: CASRSNAGGYNEQFF. The CDR3 region has the DNA TGCGCCAGCAGGTCGAATGCCGGGGGGTACAATGAGCAGTTCTTC.

The J gene is TRBJ1-2, the V gene TRBV6-5, with 7 nucleotides matching TRBD1. In germline, CDR1 is MNHEY, CDR2 SVGAGI. V shed 6 bases and J 2 bases; nucleotides not matched to a gene: 9. This CDR3 region has 15 residues. CDR3 nucleotide sequence: TGTGCCAGCAGCCCGTCGGGACAGACAAACTATGGCTACACCTTC. It specifies CASSPSGQTNYGYTF.

The chain couples TRBV5-1 to TRBJ2-3; 8 bases line up with TRBD2. CDR1 SGHRS and CDR2 YFSETQ come from the germline V gene. J was trimmed by 0 bases and V by 1 base; bases with no gene match: 7. The CDR3 is made up of 17 amino acids. The DNA of the CDR3 is TGCGCCAGCAGCTTGCCCCGAGCGGGAGTAAGCACAGATACGCAGTATTTT. It translates to CASSLPRAGVSTDTQYF.

The J gene is TRBJ2-7, the V gene TRBV6-5; tentatively, D is TRBD2 (6 bases). The V gene's germline CDR1 is MNHEY and CDR2 SVGAGI. The CDR3 runs to 14 residues. With 7 bases removed from V and 2 bases from J, the gap between germline ends came to 15 bases. CDR3 sequence: CASTMRRGPYEQYF. In DNA, the CDR3 is TGTGCCAGCACGATGCGGAGGGGTCCCTACGAGCAGTACTTC.

This chain joins TRBV18 and TRBJ1-1; no definite D call. Deletions cut 4 bases from V and 6 bases from J, with 12 bases between. The CDR3 loop spans 13 amino acids. The germline CDR1 and CDR2 sequences are KGHSH and LQKENI. The CDR3 here is CASSRRGDSEAFF. Written as DNA, the CDR3 is TGTGCCAGCTCACGAAGAGGAGACTCTGAAGCTTTCTTT.

V and J are TRBV30 and TRBJ1-2; D is unresolved. This CDR3 has 15 amino acids. The germline V and J ends were trimmed by 4 bases and 3 bases, with 18 bases remaining between them. CDR1 GTSNPN and CDR2 SVGIG come from the germline V gene (reference sequence). The CDR3 nucleotides are TGTGCCTGGACCCAAGCAATGCAAACCTACTATGGCTACACCTTC. Encoded protein: CAWTQAMQTYYGYTF.

The V and J genes are TRBV9 and TRBJ2-7; TRBD2 might be the D (6 bases). This CDR3 has 14 amino acids. Trimming left V 0 bases short and J 5 bases short, with 12 bases between. Germline V lookup: CDR1 SGDLS, CDR2 YYNGEE. CDR3 protein: CASSVDGGLDEQYF. The CDR3 bases are TGTGCCAGCAGCGTAGATGGGGGACTGGACGAGCAGTACTTC.

V and J are TRBV6-5 and TRBJ2-1, with 7 bases aligning to TRBD1. CDR3 size: 15 residues. The J segment lost 0 bases and the V segment lost 7 bases, leaving 6 bases of the junction unmatched. Germline V gene lookup returns CDR1 MNHEY and CDR2 SVGAGI. The DNA of the CDR3 is TGTGCCAGCAAAGGTGACAGGGTCTCCTACAATGAGCAGTTCTTC. It is translated as CASKGDRVSYNEQFF.

The chain combines TRBV13 with TRBJ1-3, with unresolved D. Germline assignment: CDR1 PRHDT and CDR2 FYEKMQ (reference sequence). Trimming removed 5 bases from V and 4 bases from J, with 12 bases in between. The CDR3 runs 14 residues. The CDR3 sequence: CASSQRGLGNTIYF. In DNA, the CDR3 is TGTGCCAGCAGCCAAAGAGGACTCGGAAACACCATATATTTT.

This clone appeared a single time. The chain carries TRBV4-3 and TRBJ1-5; D is possibly TRBD1 (6 bases). Trimming took 4 bases from V and 5 from J, leaving 12 bases between them. The CDR3 covers 14 residues. Germline CDR1 and CDR2: LGHNA and YSLEER. CDR3 in DNA: TGCGCCAGCAGCCCTTCGGGGGGCGATCAGCCCCAGCATTTT. Its protein product is CASSPSGGDQPQHF.

V gene TRBV29-1 combines with J gene TRBJ1-1; D is unclear. Germline V lookup: CDR1 SQVTM, CDR2 ANQGSEA. CDR3 size: 13 residues. V gave up 2 bases and J gave up 2 bases, with 9 bases separating them. The CDR3 loop reads CSVENGINTEAFF. CDR3 DNA sequence: TGCAGCGTTGAAAACGGGATTAACACTGAAGCTTTCTTT.

This clone was picked up many times. The V gene is TRBV3-1 (or the pseudogene TRBV3-2), the J gene TRBJ1-6; TRBD1 matches at 9 bases. CDR3 length equals 19 residues. The germline CDR1 and CDR2 sequences are LGHDT and YNNKEL (reference sequence). The V and J ends lost 4 bases and 7 bases, in that order; junction bases with no gene match: 17. CDR3 protein: CASSPVGQGIGGKNSPLHF. As DNA, the CDR3 is TGTGCCAGCAGCCCCGTGGGACAGGGAATAGGGGGGAAGAATTCACCCCTCCACTTT.

The chain carries TRBV19 and TRBJ1-1; 7 bases agree with TRBD1. With V trimmed by 3 bases and J by 3 bases, 10 bases remained unmatched. The CDR3 spans 16 residues. Germline V gene data show CDR1 as LNHDA and CDR2 as SQIVND (reference sequence). DNA of the CDR3: TGTGCCAGTAGTATCGCGATAGCCAGGGGGGACACTGAAGCTTTCTTT. It translates to CASSIAIARGDTEAFF. The full variable domain, rest sourced from reference TRBV19 and TRBJ1-1, is DGGITQSPKYLFRKEGQNVTLSCEQNLNHDAMYWYRQDPGQGLRLIYYSQIVNDFQKGDIAEGYSVSREKKESFPLTVTSAQKNPTAFYLCASSIAIARGDTEAFFGQGTRLTVV.

The chain recombines TRBV27 with TRBJ2-7, with TRBD2 matching 8 bases. Unmatched junction bases numbered 17, after V lost 3 bases and J lost 4 bases. The CDR3 loop spans 18 amino acids. The V gene's germline CDR1 is MNHEY and CDR2 SMNVEV (reference sequence). The CDR3 bases are TGTGCCAGCAGTTTCACCATCACTAGCGGCGCCTCGGCTTACGAGCAGTACGTC. Translating it yields CASSFTITSGASAYEQYV.

The chain joins TRBV7-8 to TRBJ1-2; TRBD1 matches 10 bases. The germline gives CDR1 SGHVS, CDR2 FQNEAQ. Losses at the gene ends were 4 bases for V and 4 bases for J; bases not matched to a gene: 6. The CDR3 consists of 15 residues. DNA for the CDR3: TGTGCCAGCAGCTCGACAGGGGGCTACGGCTATGGCTACACCTTC. Translated, it gives CASSSTGGYGYGYTF.

The chain uses TRBV7-2 and TRBJ1-1, with a weak D call TRBD1 (5 bases). V lost 2 bases to trimming and J lost 4 bases, with 14 bases between them. Germline V gene sequence: CDR1 SGHTA, CDR2 FQGNSA. This CDR3 is 15 amino acids long. The CDR3 sequence is CASSLYDGGGTEAFF. The CDR3 nucleotides read TGTGCCAGCAGCTTATACGATGGGGGAGGCACTGAAGCTTTCTTT.

This clone was counted a few times. This rearrangement joins TRBV5-1 to TRBJ1-4; D is possibly TRBD1 (5 bases). CDR1 is SGHRS and CDR2 is YFSETQ in the germline V gene. Trimming took 3 bases from V and 2 from J, leaving 8 bases between them. The CDR3 loop spans 14 amino acids. The CDR3 sequence is CASSWGATNEKLFF. The CDR3 nucleotides read TGCGCCAGCAGCTGGGGCGCCACTAATGAAAAACTGTTTTTT.

This chain uses TRBV9 with TRBJ1-3; D remains unclear. This CDR3 region has 16 residues. Trimming cost V 1 base and J 0 bases, with 11 bases left between them. Germline CDR1 and CDR2: SGDLS and YYNGEE. The CDR3 here is CASSVMGSNSGNTIYF. As DNA, the CDR3 is TGTGCCAGCAGCGTAATGGGTAGCAACTCTGGAAACACCATATATTTT.

A single count supports this clone. The J gene is TRBJ1-2, the V gene TRBV6-5; 7 bases align to TRBD1. The CDR3 covers 14 residues. Trimming cost V 6 bases and J 4 bases; bases outside gene matches: 8. In germline, CDR1 is MNHEY, CDR2 SVGAGI. DNA for the CDR3: TGTGCCAGCAGCCCAGGGGGAGCCCTCTATGGCTACACCTTC. Its protein product is CASSPGGALYGYTF.

The chain recombines TRBV27 with TRBJ2-5, with D possibly TRBD1 on 6 matching bases. V dropped 3 bases and J dropped 1 base, with 15 bases sitting between them. The CDR3 is made up of 16 amino acids. The germline V gene has CDR1 MNHEY and CDR2 SMNVEV (reference sequence). DNA of the CDR3: TGTGCCAGCAGTTTGGTTGGACAGCTCCCCCAAGAGACCCAGTACTTC. Translation gives CASSLVGQLPQETQYF.

V and J are TRBV27 and TRBJ2-7; 12 bases match TRBD2. Germline-derived CDR1 and CDR2 are MNHEY and SMNVEV (reference sequence). The CDR3 is 19 amino acids. V gave up 5 bases and J gave up 2 bases; unmatched junction bases: 16. The CDR3 nucleotides are TGTGCCAGCAGTAATAACGTGCTAGCGGGAGGGGAAGAACCCTACGAGCAGTACTTC. It translates to CASSNNVLAGGEEPYEQYF.